This is a list of T cell receptor beta chains from one sample in a study of early stage breast cancer tumors. Profiled with immunoSEQ multiplex PCR; TCRdb holds only in-frame clones, not every one. The sample lists about 11,000 clones, 55% to 75% occurring once. The sample was breast tumor tissue. The receptors come from a person aged 40-50 years with breast cancer. The CDR3 runs from the conserved cysteine through the conserved F or W. The D gene is left open where the match is weak. Expanded clones are given a class, and other clones once, few, many or no size at all.

CDR3 | DNA | V | size | J | D
CAWSGTLPGRQNSYNEQFF | TGTGCCTGGAGTGGAACCCTTCCTGGCCGGCAAAATTCCTACAATGAGCAGTTCTTC | TRBV30 | . | TRBJ2-1 | .
CASSAQGGNEKLFF | TGTGCCAGCAGCGCCCAGGGGGGTAATGAAAAACTGTTTTTT | TRBV2 | . | TRBJ1-4 | TRBD1
CASSVLLGIGRMDQPQHF | TGTGCCAGTAGTGTCCTCCTGGGTATCGGGAGGATGGATCAGCCCCAGCATTTT | TRBV19 | few | TRBJ1-5 | .
CASSQDIQYPNQPQHF | TGTGCCAGCAGCCAAGATATCCAGTATCCCAATCAGCCCCAGCATTTT | TRBV4-2 | few | TRBJ1-5 | .
CASGRRMGPQHF | TGTGCCAGCGGGCGGAGGATGGGGCCCCAGCATTTT | TRBV2 | . | TRBJ1-5 | .
CASSSEPAYQWARGYTF | TGTGCCAGCAGCTCTGAACCGGCGTACCAATGGGCTCGTGGCTACACCTTC | TRBV11-2 | . | TRBJ1-2 | .
CASSLGSSGIYNEQFF | TGTGCCAGCAGCTTAGGTAGTAGCGGGATCTACAATGAGCAGTTCTTC | TRBV7-2 | . | TRBJ2-1 | TRBD2
CASSLYREGLRTDTQYF | TGTGCCAGCAGCTTATACAGGGAAGGGCTCCGCACAGATACGCAGTATTTT | TRBV5-4 | . | TRBJ2-3 | .
CASSYLGREETQYF | TGTGCCAGCAGTTACTTGGGCAGGGAGGAGACCCAGTACTTC | TRBV6-6 | . | TRBJ2-5 | .
CASSRPSGSSEQYF | TGTGCCAGCTCACGTCCGAGCGGGAGCAGCGAGCAGTACTTC | TRBV18 | . | TRBJ2-7 | TRBD2
CASTPANTGELFF | TGTGCCAGCACTCCAGCGAACACCGGGGAGCTGTTTTTT | TRBV2 | few | TRBJ2-2 | .